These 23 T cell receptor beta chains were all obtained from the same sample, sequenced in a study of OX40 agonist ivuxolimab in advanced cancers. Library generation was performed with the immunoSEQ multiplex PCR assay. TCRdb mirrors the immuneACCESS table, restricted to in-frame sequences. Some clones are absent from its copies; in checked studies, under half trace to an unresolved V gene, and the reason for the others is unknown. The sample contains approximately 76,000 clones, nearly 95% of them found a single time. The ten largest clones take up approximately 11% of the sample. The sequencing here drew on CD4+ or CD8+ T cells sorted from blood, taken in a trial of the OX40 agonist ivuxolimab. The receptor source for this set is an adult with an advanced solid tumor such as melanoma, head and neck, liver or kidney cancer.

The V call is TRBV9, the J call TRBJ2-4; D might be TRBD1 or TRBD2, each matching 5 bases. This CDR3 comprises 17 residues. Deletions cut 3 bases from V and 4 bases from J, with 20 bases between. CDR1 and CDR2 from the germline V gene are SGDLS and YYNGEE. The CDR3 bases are TGTGCCAGCAGCGCCCAACCGTCGGGGCTGGAGAAAAACATTCAGTACTTC. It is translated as CASSAQPSGLEKNIQYF.

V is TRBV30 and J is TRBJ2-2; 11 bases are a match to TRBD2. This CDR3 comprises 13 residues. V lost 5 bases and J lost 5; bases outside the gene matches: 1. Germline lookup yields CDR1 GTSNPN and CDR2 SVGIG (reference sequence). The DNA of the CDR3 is TGTGCCTGGGGGACTAGCGGAACCGGGGAGCTGTTTTTT. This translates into CAWGTSGTGELFF.

CDR3 DNA: TGCGCCAGCAGCCAGATAGTGGGGATGAACACTGAAGCTTTCTTT. Translating gives CASSQIVGMNTEAFF. This chain connects TRBV4-3 to TRBJ1-1, with no clear D. V was clipped by 3 bases and J by 0 bases, with 11 bases between them. The CDR3 contains 15 residues. Germline CDR1 reads LGHNA; CDR2 reads YSLEER.

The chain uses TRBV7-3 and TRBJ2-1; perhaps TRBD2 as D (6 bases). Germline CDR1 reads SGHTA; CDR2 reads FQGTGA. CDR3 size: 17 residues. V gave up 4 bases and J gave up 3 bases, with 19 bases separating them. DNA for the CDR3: TGTGCCAGCAGCTCGGGGGTCTTAGCGGTTTACTACAATGAGCAGTTCTTC. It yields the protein CASSSGVLAVYYNEQFF. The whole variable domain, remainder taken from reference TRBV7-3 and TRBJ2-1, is GAGVSQTPSNKVTEKGKYVELRCDPISGHTALYWYRQSLGQGPEFLIYFQGTGAADDSGLPNDRFFAVRPEGSVSTLKIQRTERGDSAVYLCASSSGVLAVYYNEQFFGPGTRLTVL.

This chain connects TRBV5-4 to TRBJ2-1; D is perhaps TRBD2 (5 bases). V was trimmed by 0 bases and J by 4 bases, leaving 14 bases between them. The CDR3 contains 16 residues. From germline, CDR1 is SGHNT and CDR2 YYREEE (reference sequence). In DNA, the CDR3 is TGTGCCAGCAGCTTGGAACGGTCTAGCCGTTACAATGAGCAGTTCTTC. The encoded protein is CASSLERSSRYNEQFF.

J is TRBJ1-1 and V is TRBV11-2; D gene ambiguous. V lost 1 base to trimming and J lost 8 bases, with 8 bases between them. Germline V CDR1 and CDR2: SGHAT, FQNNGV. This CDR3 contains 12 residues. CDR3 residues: CASSLGGGEAFF. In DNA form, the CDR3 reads TGTGCCAGCAGCTTAGGGGGAGGGGAAGCTTTCTTT.

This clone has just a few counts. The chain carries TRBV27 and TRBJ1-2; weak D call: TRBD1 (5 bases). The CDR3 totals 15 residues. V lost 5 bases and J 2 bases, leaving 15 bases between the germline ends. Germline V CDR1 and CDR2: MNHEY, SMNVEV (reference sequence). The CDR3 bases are TGTGCCAGCAGTATCGAGGGACGGACGAACTATGGCTACACCTTC. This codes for CASSIEGRTNYGYTF.

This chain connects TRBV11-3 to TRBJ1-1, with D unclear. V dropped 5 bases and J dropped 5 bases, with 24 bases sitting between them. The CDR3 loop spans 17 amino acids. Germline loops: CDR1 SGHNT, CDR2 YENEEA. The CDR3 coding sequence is TGTGCCAGCAGCATCTGGCCGGGCCCCCCACCCGGGACTGAAGCTTTCTTT. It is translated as CASSIWPGPPPGTEAFF.

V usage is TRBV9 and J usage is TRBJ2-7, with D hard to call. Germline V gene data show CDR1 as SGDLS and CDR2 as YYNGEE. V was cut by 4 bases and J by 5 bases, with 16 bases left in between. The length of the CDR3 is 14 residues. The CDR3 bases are TGTGCCAGCAGCTCCCATAGCCTCAGCAACGAGCAGTACTTC. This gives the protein CASSSHSLSNEQYF.

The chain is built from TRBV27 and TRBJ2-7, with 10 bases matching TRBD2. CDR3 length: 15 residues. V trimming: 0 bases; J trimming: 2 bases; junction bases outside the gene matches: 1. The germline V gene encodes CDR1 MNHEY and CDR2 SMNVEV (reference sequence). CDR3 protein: CASSLSLAGAYEQYF. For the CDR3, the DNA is TGTGCCAGCAGTTTATCCCTAGCGGGAGCCTACGAGCAGTACTTC.

The chain's CDR3 is CAIRGTSGRTQETQYF. CDR3 sequence (DNA): TGTGCCATCAGGGGGACTAGCGGGAGGACCCAAGAGACCCAGTACTTC. The chain couples TRBV10-3 to TRBJ2-5, with 15 bases matching TRBD2. V was pared by 6 bases and J by 1 base, with 3 bases of the junction left unmatched. CDR1 is ENHRY, CDR2 SYGVKD, per germline. The CDR3 contains 16 residues.

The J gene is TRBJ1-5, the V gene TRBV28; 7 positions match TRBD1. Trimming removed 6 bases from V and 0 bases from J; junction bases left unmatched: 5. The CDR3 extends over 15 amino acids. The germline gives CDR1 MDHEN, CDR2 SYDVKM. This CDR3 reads CASRPTGNSNQPQHF. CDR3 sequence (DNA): TGTGCCAGCAGACCGACAGGGAATAGCAATCAGCCCCAGCATTTT. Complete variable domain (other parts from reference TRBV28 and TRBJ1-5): DVKVTQSSRYLVKRTGEKVFLECVQDMDHENMFWYRQDPGLGLRLIYFSYDVKMKEKGDIPEGYSVSREKKERFSLILESASTNQTSMYLCASRPTGNSNQPQHFGDGTRLSIL.

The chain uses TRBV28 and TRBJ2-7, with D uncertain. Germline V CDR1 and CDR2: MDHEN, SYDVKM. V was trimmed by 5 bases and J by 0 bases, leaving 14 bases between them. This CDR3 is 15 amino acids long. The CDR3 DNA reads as TGTGCCAGCAGTCTAGAGGTTACCGGCTCCTACGAGCAGTACTTC. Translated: CASSLEVTGSYEQYF.

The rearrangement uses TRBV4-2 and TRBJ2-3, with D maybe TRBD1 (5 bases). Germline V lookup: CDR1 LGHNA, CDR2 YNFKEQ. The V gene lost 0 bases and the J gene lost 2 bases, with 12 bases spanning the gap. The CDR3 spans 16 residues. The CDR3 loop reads CASSQDSPGPTDTQYF. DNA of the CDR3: TGTGCCAGCAGCCAAGATTCCCCAGGGCCCACAGATACGCAGTATTTT.

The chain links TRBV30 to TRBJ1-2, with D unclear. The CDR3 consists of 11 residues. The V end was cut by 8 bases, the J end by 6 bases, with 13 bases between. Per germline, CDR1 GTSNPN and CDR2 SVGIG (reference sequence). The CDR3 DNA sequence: TGTGCCGCCAGATCTCCCAATGGCTACACCTTC. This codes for CAARSPNGYTF.

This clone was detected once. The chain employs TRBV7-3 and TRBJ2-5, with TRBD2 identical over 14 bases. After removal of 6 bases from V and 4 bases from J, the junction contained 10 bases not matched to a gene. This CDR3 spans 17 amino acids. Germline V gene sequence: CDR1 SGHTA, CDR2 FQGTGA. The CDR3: CASSRLAGGIVGETQYF. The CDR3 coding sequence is TGTGCCAGCAGTCGACTAGCGGGAGGGATCGTCGGAGAGACCCAGTACTTC.

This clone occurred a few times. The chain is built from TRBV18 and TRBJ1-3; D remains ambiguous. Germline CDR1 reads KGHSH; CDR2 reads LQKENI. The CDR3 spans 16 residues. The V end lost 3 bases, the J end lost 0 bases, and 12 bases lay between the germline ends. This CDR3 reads CASSPDGPISGNTIYF. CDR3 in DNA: TGTGCCAGCTCACCGGACGGCCCCATCTCTGGAAACACCATATATTTT.

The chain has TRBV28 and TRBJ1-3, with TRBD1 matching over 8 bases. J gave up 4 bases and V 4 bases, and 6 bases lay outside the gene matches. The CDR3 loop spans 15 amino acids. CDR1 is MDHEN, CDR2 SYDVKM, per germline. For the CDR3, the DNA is TGTGCCAGCAGTTCACGACAGGGGCTGGGAAACACCATATATTTT. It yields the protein CASSSRQGLGNTIYF.

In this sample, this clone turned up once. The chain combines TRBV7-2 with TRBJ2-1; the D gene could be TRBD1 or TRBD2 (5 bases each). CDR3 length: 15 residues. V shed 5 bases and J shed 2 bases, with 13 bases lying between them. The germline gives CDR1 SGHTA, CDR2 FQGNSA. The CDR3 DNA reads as TGTGCCAGCAGCGCCTGGGACCGAGCCTACAATGAGCAGTTCTTC. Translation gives CASSAWDRAYNEQFF.

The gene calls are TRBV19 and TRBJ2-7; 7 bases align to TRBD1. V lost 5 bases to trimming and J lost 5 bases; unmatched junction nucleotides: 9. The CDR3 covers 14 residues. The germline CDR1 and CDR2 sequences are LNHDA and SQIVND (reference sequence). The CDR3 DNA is TGTGCCAGTAGTCACATCGGGACAGTCGACGAGCAGTACTTC. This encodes CASSHIGTVDEQYF.

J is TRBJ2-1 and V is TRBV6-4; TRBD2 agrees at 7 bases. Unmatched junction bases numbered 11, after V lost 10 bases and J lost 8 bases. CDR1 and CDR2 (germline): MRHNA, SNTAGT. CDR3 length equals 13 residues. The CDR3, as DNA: TGTGCCAATCCACTAGCGTACGTAGATGAGCAGTTCTTC. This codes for CANPLAYVDEQFF.

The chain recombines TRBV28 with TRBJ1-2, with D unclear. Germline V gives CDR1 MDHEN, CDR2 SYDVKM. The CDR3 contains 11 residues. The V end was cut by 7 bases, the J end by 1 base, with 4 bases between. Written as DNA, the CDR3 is TGTGCCAGCAATGATAACTATGGCTACACCTTC. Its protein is CASNDNYGYTF.

CDR3 loop: CASSHPVVYLSYEQYF. The CDR3 DNA is TGTGCCAGCAGCCACCCCGTCGTATACCTCTCCTACGAGCAGTACTTC. The chain combines TRBV28 with TRBJ2-5; D not resolved. The last part of the DNA fits TRBJ2-7 better; the J call may be wrong. The CDR3 consists of 16 residues. From germline, CDR1 is MDHEN and CDR2 SYDVKM.